One and the same sample provided the 12 T cell receptor beta chains below, sequenced in a study of cytomegalovirus exposure and HLA in healthy donors. The data were produced by immunoSEQ multiplex PCR, yet TCRdb's version contains in-frame clones alone and is incomplete. The data contain approximately 190,000 clones, over 65% of them singletons. Sequenced material: PBMCs. The receptors shown here come from a man aged 18 to 30 in good health and CMV-seropositive.

The chain has TRBV7-2 and TRBJ2-7; 7 nucleotides match TRBD1. This CDR3 contains 15 residues. Germline assignment: CDR1 SGHTA and CDR2 FQGNSA. The V segment lost 1 base and the J segment 2 bases; nucleotides outside the gene matches: 5. CDR3 coding DNA: TGTGCCAGCAGCTTAGTATGGGACAGACCCTACGAGCAGTACTTC. Its translation: CASSLVWDRPYEQYF. Variable domain in full (rest from reference TRBV7-2 and TRBJ2-7): GAGVSQSPSNKVTEKGKDVELRCDPISGHTALYWYRQSLGQGLEFLIYFQGNSAPDKSGLPSDRFSAERTGGSVSTLTIQRTQQEDSAVYLCASSLVWDRPYEQYFGPGTRLTVT.

The V gene is TRBV29-1, the J gene TRBJ2-5; D remains ambiguous. The CDR3 sequence is 12 residues long. From germline, CDR1 is SQVTM and CDR2 ANQGSEA. V lost 3 bases and J lost 3, with 8 bases in between. The CDR3 spells CSVDVLEETQYF. The CDR3, as DNA: TGCAGCGTTGATGTTCTCGAAGAGACCCAGTACTTC.

This chain uses TRBV29-1 with TRBJ2-1; 7 bases match TRBD2. Germline trimming cut 7 bases from V and 7 bases from J; bases unmatched to any gene: 13. CDR1 and CDR2 (germline): SQVTM, ANQGSEA. CDR3 size: 14 residues. The CDR3 DNA reads TGCAGCGGCTGGGTACTAGCGCCTTTGAATGAGCAGTTCTTC. As protein: CSGWVLAPLNEQFF.

J is TRBJ2-5 and V is TRBV28; 10 positions match TRBD2. V shed 2 bases, J shed 5 bases, and the junction held 8 bases outside the gene matches. Germline CDR1 reads MDHEN; CDR2 reads SYDVKM. The CDR3 consists of 16 residues. The CDR3 nucleotides read TGTGCCAGCAGTTTAGGGCTAGCGGGAGTCCCGGAGACCCAGTACTTC. Translated, it gives CASSLGLAGVPETQYF.

This rearrangement joins TRBV5-4 to TRBJ2-7; 16 bases match TRBD2. The CDR3 covers 17 residues. V dropped 5 bases and J dropped 4; count of bases not matched to a gene: 9. CDR1 and CDR2 from the germline V gene are SGHNT and YYREEE (reference sequence). CDR3 in DNA: TGTGCCAGCAGTTCGGGACTAGCGGGAGGGCCCAGATACGAGCAGTACTTC. Translation gives CASSSGLAGGPRYEQYF.

The chain has TRBV14 and TRBJ2-3, with D possibly being TRBD2 (5 bases). Germline V gene lookup returns CDR1 SGHDN and CDR2 FVKESK. The CDR3 sequence is 15 residues long. V was cut by 1 base and J by 0 bases, with 8 bases left in between. This chain's CDR3 is CASSQVGISTDTQYF. DNA for the CDR3: TGTGCCAGCAGCCAAGTCGGGATTAGCACAGATACGCAGTATTTT. The whole variable domain, remainder taken from reference TRBV14 and TRBJ2-3, is EAGVTQFPSHSVIEKGQTVTLRCDPISGHDNLYWYRRVMGKEIKFLLHFVKESKQDESGMPNNRFLAERTGGTYSTLKVQPAELEDSGVYFCASSQVGISTDTQYFGPGTRLTVL.

This CDR3 reads CASSTLAPGTSGRNEQFF. The CDR3 region has the DNA TGTGCCAGCAGCACACTCGCCCCCGGGACTAGCGGGAGAAATGAGCAGTTCTTC. This chain joins TRBV13 and TRBJ2-1; 14 bases agree with TRBD2. The V segment lost 5 bases and the J segment 7 bases; nucleotides outside the gene matches: 13. This CDR3 is 18 amino acids long. CDR1 and CDR2 from the germline V gene are PRHDT and FYEKMQ (reference sequence).

This sequence joins TRBV7-6 and TRBJ1-1, with 10 bases fitting TRBD1. V trimming: 5 bases; J trimming: 5 bases; junction bases outside the gene matches: 8. The CDR3 runs to 15 residues. Looked up from germline, CDR1 is SGHVS and CDR2 is FNYEAQ. The CDR3 DNA reads as TGTGCCAGCAGCCTAGGACAGGGGGTTAAGACTGAAGCTTTCTTT. This codes for CASSLGQGVKTEAFF.

This chain connects TRBV4-3 to TRBJ2-1, with 12 bases that match TRBD2. The CDR3 is made up of 14 amino acids. Germline V gene sequence: CDR1 LGHNA, CDR2 YSLEER. Trimming took 4 bases from V and 9 from J; bases not matched to a gene: 4. DNA of the CDR3: TGCGCCAGCAGCCCTTGGACTAGCGGGGTTGAGCAGTTCTTC. This encodes CASSPWTSGVEQFF.

The rearrangement joins TRBV5-6 to TRBJ1-2, with a tentative D call TRBD1 (5 bases). Germline lookup yields CDR1 SGHDT and CDR2 YYEEEE. Trimming pared 3 bases from V and 8 bases from J, leaving 14 bases between. CDR3 length equals 13 residues. CDR3 sequence: CASSYAGVGGYTF. The CDR3 DNA reads as TGTGCCAGCAGCTACGCGGGGGTCGGCGGCTACACCTTC.

The rearrangement links TRBV4-1 to TRBJ2-7, with D possibly matching TRBD2 (7 bases). This CDR3 comprises 17 residues. CDR1 MGHRA and CDR2 YSYEKL come from the germline V gene. V lost 3 bases and J lost 6, with 24 bases in between. The CDR3 DNA is TGCGCCAGCAGCCAGGTCCCGGGGGGCGGGAGATCTAGCGAGCAGTACTTC. Translation gives CASSQVPGGGRSSEQYF.

The chain couples TRBV10-3 to TRBJ2-7, with D perhaps matching TRBD2 (6 bases). Trimming took off 11 bases at V and 4 bases at J, with 18 bases between the two ends. The CDR3 covers 13 residues. CDR1 and CDR2 (germline): ENHRY, SYGVKD. The CDR3 sequence is CAQWGGWGYEQYF. The CDR3 DNA sequence: TGTGCCCAGTGGGGAGGTTGGGGTTACGAGCAGTACTTC.